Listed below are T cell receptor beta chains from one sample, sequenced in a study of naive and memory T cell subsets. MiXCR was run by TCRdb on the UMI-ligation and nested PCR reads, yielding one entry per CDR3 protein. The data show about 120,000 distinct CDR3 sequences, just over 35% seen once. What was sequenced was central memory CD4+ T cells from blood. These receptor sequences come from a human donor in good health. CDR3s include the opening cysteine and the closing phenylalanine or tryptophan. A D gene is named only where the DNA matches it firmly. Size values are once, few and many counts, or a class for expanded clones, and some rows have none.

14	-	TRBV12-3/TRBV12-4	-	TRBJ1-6	CASSLKGSDSPLHF	TGTGCCAGCAGTTTAAAGGGATCGGATTCACCCCTCCACTTT
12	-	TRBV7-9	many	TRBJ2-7	CASSLVPYEQYF	TGTGCCAGCAGCTTAGTTCCCTACGAGCAGTACTTC
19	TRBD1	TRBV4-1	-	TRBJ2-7	CASSQVSFWIGTGDHEQYF	TGCGCCAGCAGCCAAGTGTCGTTCTGGATCGGGACAGGGGATCACGAGCAGTACTTC
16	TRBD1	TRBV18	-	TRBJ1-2	CASSPRLEGADYGYTF	TGTGCCAGCTCACCAAGGTTGGAGGGGGCTGACTATGGCTACACCTTC
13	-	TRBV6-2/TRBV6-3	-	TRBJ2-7	CASSYRPPYEQYF	TGTGCCAGCAGTTACCGGCCACCCTACGAGCAGTACTTC
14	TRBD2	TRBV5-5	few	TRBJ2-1	CASSLGGRGDEQFF	TGTGCCAGCAGCTTAGGCGGGAGAGGCGATGAGCAGTTCTTC
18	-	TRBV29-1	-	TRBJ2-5	CSVVSGRQGGGARETQYF	TGCAGCGTTGTTTCCGGGAGACAGGGAGGGGGGGCACGAGAGACCCAGTACTTC
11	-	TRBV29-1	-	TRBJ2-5	CSGGGIETQYF	TGCAGCGGGGGCGGGATCGAGACCCAGTACTTC
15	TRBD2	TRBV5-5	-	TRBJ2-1	CASSSLAGLYNEQFF	TGTGCCAGCAGCTCATTAGCGGGGCTATACAATGAGCAGTTCTTC
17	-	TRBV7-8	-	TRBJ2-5	CASSLEFGHPGGETQYF	TGTGCCAGCAGCTTAGAATTCGGGCACCCTGGGGGAGAGACCCAGTACTTC
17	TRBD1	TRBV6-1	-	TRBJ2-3	CASSRRTGVFSTDTQYF	TGTGCCAGCAGCCGGAGGACAGGGGTCTTTAGCACAGATACGCAGTATTTT
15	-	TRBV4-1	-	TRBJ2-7	CASSQVSGDSYEQYF	TGCGCCAGCAGCCAAGTATCAGGGGACTCCTACGAGCAGTACTTC
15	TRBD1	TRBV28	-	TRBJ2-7	CASSDRDSVAYEQYF	TGTGCCAGCAGTGACCGGGACAGTGTAGCCTACGAGCAGTACTTC
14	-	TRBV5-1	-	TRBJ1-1	CASSLQGGLTEAFF	TGCGCCAGCAGCTTACAAGGGGGGCTCACTGAAGCTTTCTTT
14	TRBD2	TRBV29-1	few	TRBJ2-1	CSVGGGLAQFKQFF	TGCAGCGTTGGCGGGGGGCTAGCCCAATTCAAGCAGTTCTTC
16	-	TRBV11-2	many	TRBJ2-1	CASSPRKGGTYNEQFF	TGTGCCAGCAGTCCGAGGAAGGGAGGAACCTACAATGAGCAGTTCTTC
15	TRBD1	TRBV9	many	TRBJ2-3	CASSFRDRGTDTQYF	TGTGCCAGCAGCTTCCGGGACAGGGGCACAGATACGCAGTATTTT
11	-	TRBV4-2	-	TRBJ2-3	CATGDTDTQYF	TGTGCCACCGGGGACACAGATACGCAGTATTTT
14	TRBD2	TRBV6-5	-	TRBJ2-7	CASSASGSSYEQYF	TGTGCCAGCAGTGCTAGCGGGAGCTCCTACGAGCAGTACTTC
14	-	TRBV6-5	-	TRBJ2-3	CASKTTEGSDTQYF	TGTGCCAGCAAGACCACGGAGGGCTCAGATACGCAGTATTTT
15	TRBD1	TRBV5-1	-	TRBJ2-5	CASSWNTGGRETQYF	TGCGCCAGCAGCTGGAACACAGGGGGCAGGGAGACCCAGTACTTC